This T cell receptor (beta chain) appears in the sequencing data of a study of blood T cells in healthy people across ages. CDR1 and CDR2 (germline): SGDLS, YYNGEE. The ends lost 5 bases at V and 2 bases at J; junction bases unmatched: 3. The length of the CDR3 is 13 residues. Peripheral blood, approximately 10 milliliters per donor, was collected. This clonotype showed up just a few times. Its target is not known. Study-wide findings and caveats: Diversity estimates drawn from one million T cells were deemed underestimates.

Next came a second PCR, run for about 6 to 11 cycles, which used a sample-barcoded 5' primer along with a J-beta primer mix. TCRdb recomputed calls from the 5' RACE reads with MiXCR, one row per CDR3 protein. The sample has 650,000 to 800,000 distinct CDR3 sequences; roughly 44% are singletons. Sequences were obtained from blood. This sequence originates from a man in his 60s in good health. This chain connects TRBV9 to TRBJ2-7; 8 bases are a match to TRBD2. CDR3 DNA sequence: TGTGCCAGCAGTGGGGGACTAGCCTACGAGCAGTACTTC. Protein sequence: CASSGGLAYEQYF.